These 30 T cell receptor beta chains share one sample of origin, sequenced in a study of blood T cell repertoires in COVID-19. Sequencing used immunoSEQ multiplex PCR; TCRdb keeps in-frame clones, though not all of them. The table lists 75,000 to 90,000 clones, about 78% of them singletons, with roughly 38% in the top ten. Sequencing was performed on peripheral blood. These receptors originate from a man aged 60 to 75 with COVID-19, enrolled during active disease.

The chain links TRBV3-1 (or the pseudogene TRBV3-2) to TRBJ2-1, with D unresolved. Germline CDR1 reads LGHDT; CDR2 reads YNNKEL (reference sequence). V dropped 1 base and J dropped 12 bases, with 10 bases sitting between them. CDR3 length: 12 amino acids. In DNA, the CDR3 is TGTGCCAGCAGCCAAGGCAGCGTCGGGCAGTTCTTC. Translated, it gives CASSQGSVGQFF.

The V gene is TRBV3-1 (or the pseudogene TRBV3-2), the J gene TRBJ1-1; tentatively, D is TRBD1 (5 bases). The CDR3 has 14 amino acids. V was pared by 3 bases and J by 2 bases, with 10 bases between. Germline V gives CDR1 LGHDT, CDR2 YNNKEL (reference sequence). The CDR3 bases are TGTGCCAGCAGCCATTCCGGGGGAAACACTGAAGCTTTCTTT. This sequence encodes CASSHSGGNTEAFF.

The gene calls are TRBV9 and TRBJ1-2; the D gene is possibly TRBD1 (5 bases). Looked up from germline, CDR1 is SGDLS and CDR2 is YYNGEE. CDR3 length equals 11 residues. V was pared by 6 bases and J by 8 bases, with 11 bases between. The CDR3 sequence is CASNSGGGYTF. CDR3 bases: TGTGCCAGCAATTCGGGGGGAGGCTACACCTTC.

This chain connects TRBV6-2 or TRBV6-3 to TRBJ2-6; maybe TRBD1 (6 bases). In germline, CDR1 is MNHEY, CDR2 SVGEGT. The CDR3 totals 15 residues. V lost 2 bases, J lost 8 bases, and 13 bases lay in between. The CDR3 DNA sequence: TGTGCCAGCAGTTACCCTTTGACAGGCACCAACGTCCTGACTTTC. The encoded protein is CASSYPLTGTNVLTF.

V and J are TRBV24-1 and TRBJ1-2; D remains ambiguous. V shed 1 base and J shed 4 bases, with 9 bases lying between them. Germline V gives CDR1 KGHDR, CDR2 SFDVKD. CDR3 length equals 14 residues. The DNA for the CDR3 is TGTGCCACCAGTGATTTAGCGCTTATCTATGGCTACACCTTC. This translates into CATSDLALIYGYTF.

The CDR3 region has the DNA TGTGCCAGCAGCCAAGAGGGCGCGAACACCGGGGAGCTGTTTTTT. This translates into CASSQEGANTGELFF. This chain uses TRBV4-2 with TRBJ2-2; unclear D gene. The CDR3 loop spans 15 amino acids. Trimming removed 0 bases at V and 0 bases at J, with 5 bases between. Germline V lookup: CDR1 LGHNA, CDR2 YNFKEQ.

This clone was observed a handful of times. The rearrangement joins TRBV5-1 to TRBJ2-5; possibly TRBD2 for D (5 bases). The ends were cut back, 4 bases at V and 5 bases at J, with 24 bases in the middle. The CDR3 contains 17 residues. In germline, CDR1 is SGHRS, CDR2 YFSETQ. The CDR3 loop reads CASSPTLLARAWETQYF. DNA of the CDR3: TGCGCCAGCAGCCCTACCCTTCTCGCGAGGGCATGGGAGACCCAGTACTTC.

This clone has just one count. V gene TRBV3-1 (or the pseudogene TRBV3-2) combines with J gene TRBJ2-1; TRBD2 matches 7 bases. The CDR3 runs to 17 residues. The trim removed 3 bases at V and 3 bases at J, leaving 11 bases unmatched. The germline V gene encodes CDR1 LGHDT and CDR2 YNNKEL (reference sequence). The CDR3 spells CASSHGRPLAIYNEQFF. The CDR3, as DNA: TGTGCCAGCAGCCATGGCCGTCCACTAGCGATCTACAATGAGCAGTTCTTC.

The genes are TRBV7-9 and TRBJ2-1; D uncertain. The CDR3 runs to 15 residues. Germline CDR1 is SEHNR and CDR2 is FQNEAQ (reference sequence). V shed 5 bases and J shed 0 bases, with 11 bases lying between them. In DNA form, the CDR3 reads TGTGCCAGCAGCATCGCAGGATACTCCTACAATGAGCAGTTCTTC. Protein product: CASSIAGYSYNEQFF.

The chain employs TRBV19 and TRBJ1-2; 10 bases match TRBD1. The CDR3 consists of 15 residues. V lost 8 bases and J lost 3; bases outside the gene matches: 9. Germline assignment: CDR1 LNHDA and CDR2 SQIVND (reference sequence). CDR3 sequence: CASSLQGQGDYGYTF. CDR3 nucleotide sequence: TGTGCCAGTTCCCTCCAAGGACAGGGGGACTATGGCTACACCTTC. The full variable domain, completed using reference TRBV19 and TRBJ1-2, is DGGITQSPKYLFRKEGQNVTLSCEQNLNHDAMYWYRQDPGQGLRLIYYSQIVNDFQKGDIAEGYSVSREKKESFPLTVTSAQKNPTAFYLCASSLQGQGDYGYTFGSGTRLTVV.

This clone was observed a handful of times. This chain connects TRBV12-5 to TRBJ2-7; no clear D. V was shortened by 0 bases and J by 5 bases, with 17 bases between the two germline ends. CDR1 and CDR2 (germline): LGHNT, FRNRAP. This CDR3 region has 16 residues. The CDR3 DNA sequence: TGTGCTAGTGGTTTGGTACAAGACTCCGATGGCGACGAGCAGTACTTC. Amino acids: CASGLVQDSDGDEQYF.

The rearrangement links TRBV5-8 to TRBJ2-1; TRBD1 matches 8 bases. Trimming at V came to 4 bases and at J to 9 bases, leaving 15 bases not matched to a gene. There are 16 residues in the CDR3. The V gene's germline CDR1 is SGHTS and CDR2 YDEGEE. The chain's CDR3 is CASSHLAGQVGGEQFF. The CDR3 DNA sequence: TGTGCCAGCAGCCACCTGGCGGGACAGGTTGGGGGTGAGCAGTTCTTC.

This clone was found many times. This chain links TRBV5-1 with TRBJ2-1; no clear D gene. The CDR3 covers 12 residues. From germline, CDR1 is SGHRS and CDR2 YFSETQ. V was cut by 0 bases and J by 7 bases, with 5 bases left in between. DNA of the CDR3: TGCGCCAGCAGCTTGGCACGGAATGAGCAGTTCTTC. Protein product: CASSLARNEQFF.

J is TRBJ2-6 and V is TRBV19, with D perhaps matching TRBD1 (6 bases). The CDR3 is 17 residues long. Per germline, CDR1 LNHDA and CDR2 SQIVND (reference sequence). V gave up 4 bases and J gave up 2 bases, with 15 bases separating them. The DNA of the CDR3 is TGTGCCAGTAGTACAAATTTTGAGGGGGCTGGGGCCAACGTCCTGACTTTC. It translates to CASSTNFEGAGANVLTF.

This chain connects TRBV4-1 to TRBJ2-4; possible D gene TRBD1, 6 bases. The CDR3 covers 19 residues. The V and J ends lost 0 bases and 1 base respectively, with 19 bases between them. Per germline, CDR1 MGHRA and CDR2 YSYEKL. In DNA, the CDR3 is TGCGCCAGCAGCCAAGATGTGGCAGGGGTGGATGGGGCCAAAAACATTCAGTACTTC. Protein: CASSQDVAGVDGAKNIQYF.

The rearrangement joins TRBV30 to TRBJ2-2, with TRBD2 identical over 10 bases. Germline CDR1 reads GTSNPN; CDR2 reads SVGIG (reference sequence). V lost 2 bases and J lost 6; bases outside the gene matches: 0. The CDR3 length is 13 residues. The CDR3 sequence is CAWSSGRAGELFF. The CDR3, as DNA: TGTGCCTGGAGTAGCGGGAGGGCCGGGGAGCTGTTTTTT.

This clone was found once. The chain employs TRBV13 and TRBJ2-3; TRBD2 matches at 10 bases. The length of the CDR3 is 16 residues. From germline, CDR1 is PRHDT and CDR2 FYEKMQ (reference sequence). V shed 5 bases and J 7 bases; nucleotides not matched to a gene: 12. Written as DNA, the CDR3 is TGTGCCAGCAGCCCCCCGGGAGCGGGGGGGCCTAATACGCAGTATTTT. It specifies CASSPPGAGGPNTQYF.

This clone has only a few counts. The J gene is TRBJ1-3, the V gene TRBV6-2 or TRBV6-3, with a tentative D call TRBD1 (5 bases). The V end lost 5 bases, the J end lost 4 bases, and 12 bases lay between the germline ends. The CDR3 consists of 14 residues. Germline V gene lookup returns CDR1 MNHEY and CDR2 SVGEGT. This chain's CDR3 is CASSKQDYGNTIYF. The CDR3 DNA reads as TGTGCCAGCAGTAAACAGGATTACGGAAACACCATATATTTT.

This chain connects TRBV27 to TRBJ2-4, with D possibly matching TRBD2 (7 bases). Trimming left V 0 bases short and J 0 bases short, with 12 bases between. The CDR3 runs 17 residues. Germline CDR1 is MNHEY and CDR2 is SMNVEV (reference sequence). DNA of the CDR3: TGTGCCAGCAGTTTATCGGGGGCGGGAGCAGCCAAAAACATTCAGTACTTC. It encodes CASSLSGAGAAKNIQYF.

This sequence joins TRBV9 and TRBJ2-1; 15 nucleotides align to TRBD2. There are 15 residues in the CDR3. Germline V gene sequence: CDR1 SGDLS, CDR2 YYNGEE. After removal of 0 bases from V and 10 bases from J, the junction contained 2 bases not matched to a gene. The CDR3 region has the DNA TGTGCCAGCAGCGTAGAGGGACTAGCGGGAGGAGAGCAGTTCTTC. This translates into CASSVEGLAGGEQFF.

The CDR3, as DNA: TGTGCCTGGAGTGAACAGGGGTATGAGCAGTTCTTC. It translates to CAWSEQGYEQFF. The genes are TRBV30 and TRBJ2-1; TRBD1 aligns across 7 bases. The CDR3 has 12 amino acids. V lost 1 base to trimming and J lost 8 bases; unmatched junction nucleotides: 2. Germline lookup yields CDR1 GTSNPN and CDR2 SVGIG (reference sequence).

The rearrangement links TRBV5-1 to TRBJ2-1; 12 positions match TRBD1. The length of the CDR3 is 14 residues. Germline CDR1 SGHRS, CDR2 YFSETQ. Trimming removed 3 bases from V and 15 bases from J; junction bases left unmatched: 10. The CDR3, as DNA: TGCGCCAGCAGCTCCGGGACAGGGGGCGTCCATTTGTTCTTC. This translates into CASSSGTGGVHLFF.

J is TRBJ2-7 and V is TRBV7-2; TRBD2 matches at 9 bases. V lost 3 bases to trimming and J lost 2 bases; unmatched junction nucleotides: 2. The CDR3 length is 14 residues. Germline V CDR1 and CDR2: SGHTA, FQGNSA. Written as DNA, the CDR3 is TGTGCCAGCAGCTTCCTAGCGGGGACCTACGAGCAGTACTTC. This codes for CASSFLAGTYEQYF.

This chain links TRBV4-1 with TRBJ2-1; 8 bases are shared with TRBD2. The CDR3 is made up of 17 amino acids. Germline V lookup: CDR1 MGHRA, CDR2 YSYEKL. V lost 5 bases, J lost 0 bases, and 9 bases stayed unmatched. CDR3 protein: CASSTRKRGSSYNEQFF. The CDR3 nucleotides read TGCGCCAGCAGCACCCGAAAGCGGGGGAGCTCCTACAATGAGCAGTTCTTC.

This sequence joins TRBV15 and TRBJ2-1; D unclear. Germline loops: CDR1 LNHNV, CDR2 YYDKDF (reference sequence). This CDR3 spans 15 amino acids. V gave up 1 base and J gave up 0 bases, with 7 bases separating them. CDR3 coding DNA: TGTGCCACCAGCAGAGCCCCTTACTCCTACAATGAGCAGTTCTTC. Residues: CATSRAPYSYNEQFF. The entire variable domain, with the rest obtained from reference TRBV15 and TRBJ2-1, is as follows: DAMVIQNPRYQVTQFGKPVTLSCSQTLNHNVMYWYQQKSSQAPKLLFHYYDKDFNNEADTPDNFQSRRPNTSFCFLDIRSPGLGDTAMYLCATSRAPYSYNEQFFGPGTRLTVL.

The CDR3 sequence: CASRGTGSTDTQYF. CDR3 in DNA: TGCGCCAGCAGGGGGACAGGGAGCACAGATACGCAGTATTTT. The chain employs TRBV5-1 and TRBJ2-3; 9 bases are shared with TRBD1. The CDR3 is made up of 14 amino acids. J lost 0 bases, V lost 5 bases, and 1 base had no gene match. Germline loops: CDR1 SGHRS, CDR2 YFSETQ. The complete variable domain, with remaining parts taken from reference TRBV5-1 and TRBJ2-3, reads KAGVTQTPRYLIKTRGQQVTLSCSPISGHRSVSWYQQTPGQGLQFLFEYFSETQRNKGNFPGRFSGRQFSNSRSEMNVSTLELGDSALYLCASRGTGSTDTQYFGPGTRLTVL.

The chain has TRBV25-1 and TRBJ2-7; weak D call: TRBD2 (6 bases). This CDR3 has 15 residues. V was cut by 2 bases and J by 4 bases, with 15 bases left in between. Germline lookup yields CDR1 MGHDK and CDR2 SYGVNS. In DNA, the CDR3 is TGTGCCAGCAGTGAAGGTCCCGGGAGTATTTACGAGCAGTACTTC. Amino acids: CASSEGPGSIYEQYF.

The J gene is TRBJ2-4, the V gene TRBV14; D possibly corresponds to TRBD1 (8 bases). The CDR3 extends over 14 amino acids. Trimming removed 2 bases from V and 15 bases from J, with 20 bases in between. Germline V CDR1 and CDR2: SGHDN, FVKESK. CDR3 region: CASSQFTGGALVYF. The CDR3 DNA is TGTGCCAGCAGCCAATTTACAGGGGGGGCCCTAGTGTACTTC.

The chain employs TRBV9 and TRBJ2-7, with 9 bases aligning to TRBD1. Germline lookup yields CDR1 SGDLS and CDR2 YYNGEE. There are 14 residues in the CDR3. V was clipped by 2 bases and J by 6 bases; unmatched bases: 6. The CDR3 reads CASSVGTGFGEQYF. The CDR3 nucleotides are TGTGCCAGCAGCGTCGGGACAGGGTTTGGCGAGCAGTACTTC.

V gene TRBV6-5 combines with J gene TRBJ2-5; 9 nucleotides agree with TRBD2. Germline values: CDR1 MNHEY, CDR2 SVGAGI. V dropped 9 bases and J dropped 2; count of bases not matched to a gene: 7. This CDR3 has 14 residues. The chain's CDR3 is CASDSGRGQETQYF. The DNA of the CDR3 is TGTGCCAGTGATAGCGGGAGAGGGCAAGAGACCCAGTACTTC.